The clone carrying this T cell receptor (beta chain) was recorded at least ten times. Methods described previously were used for bulk TCR libraries, and listed TCR primers were applied. TCRdb itself ran the PCR reads through MiXCR, one entry per CDR3 protein. The sample has 37,000 or so distinct CDR3 sequences, 24% seen once. The record originates from a study of molecular identifiers for immune sequencing clone quantification. Study overall: Replicates partitioned RNA from about 20,000 or 100,000 naive CD8 cells into five parts, sequencing four.

The CDR3 extends over 15 amino acids. The V gene end was trimmed by 1 base and the J gene end by 5 bases; junction bases not matched to a gene: 5. Germline values: CDR1 LNHDA, CDR2 SQIVND (reference sequence). The TCR was taken from a human donor in good health. Some libraries in this study had Jurkat cell RNA spiked in. The sample was naive CD8+ T cells from blood, with Jurkat cell RNA spiked in. As for subset: FACS-sorted CD8+CD4-CCR7+CD45RA+ naive T cells. This chain connects TRBV19 to TRBJ2-1, with 7 nucleotides matching TRBD1. CDR3 coding DNA: TGTGCCAGTAGTATAGGAGGACAGGTCAACAATGAGCAGTTCTTC. Residues: CASSIGGQVNNEQFF.